This T cell receptor beta chain derives from a study of regulatory T cells in long-lasting Graves disease. Construction of TCR beta libraries relied on iRepertoire HTBI primers and on Arm-PCR targeting CDR3 regions. TCRdb passed the multiplex PCR reads through MiXCR, listing each CDR3 protein once. Altogether over 500,000 distinct CDR3 sequences are present, about 16% being singletons, with the ten largest covering under 20%. The V gene's germline CDR1 is SNHLY and CDR2 FYNNEI. There are 14 residues in the CDR3. This clonotype has just a few counts. The junction departs from germline at one end; a sequencing error may be responsible. Indicated time point: newly diagnosed GD, antithyroid drugs for less than 3 months. Making the TCR library involved RNA that had been extracted from PBMCs. The data also belong to a second study, concerning T cells in Graves' hyperthyroidism and ophthalmopathy. That paper states: Based on clinical symptoms, serum thyroxine and TRAb, thyroid ultrasound and orbital computed tomography, diagnoses were reached. The HTBI primer set drove a first-round RT-PCR of the TCR CDR3.

This receptor was identified in a woman aged 25 to 39 with Graves disease. The rearrangement joins TRBV2 to TRBJ1-1, with D possibly matching TRBD1 (6 bases). Material: peripheral blood mononuclear cells (PBMCs), obtained at new diagnosis, from a patient treated with antithyroid drugs. The CDR3 is CACRGGETNTEAFF. The CDR3 bases are TGTGCCTGCAGGGGTGGGGAGACGAACACTGAAGCTTTCTTT.